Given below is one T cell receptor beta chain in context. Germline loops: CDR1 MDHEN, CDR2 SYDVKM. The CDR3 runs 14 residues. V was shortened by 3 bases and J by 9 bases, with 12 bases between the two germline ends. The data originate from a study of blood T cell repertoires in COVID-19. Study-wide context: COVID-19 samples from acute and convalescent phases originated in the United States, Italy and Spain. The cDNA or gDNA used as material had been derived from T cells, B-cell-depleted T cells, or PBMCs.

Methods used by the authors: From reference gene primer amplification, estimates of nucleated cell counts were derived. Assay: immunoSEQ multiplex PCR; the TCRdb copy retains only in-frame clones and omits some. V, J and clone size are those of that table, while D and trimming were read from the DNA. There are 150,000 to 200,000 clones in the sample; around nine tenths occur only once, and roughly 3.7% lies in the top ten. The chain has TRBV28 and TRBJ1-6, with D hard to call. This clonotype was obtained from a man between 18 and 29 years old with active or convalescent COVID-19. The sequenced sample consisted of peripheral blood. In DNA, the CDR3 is TGTGCCAGCAGTTTGCGAGAGGGCCTTTCACCCCTCCACTTT. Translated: CASSLREGLSPLHF. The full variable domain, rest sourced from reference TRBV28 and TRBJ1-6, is DVKVTQSSRYLVKRTGEKVFLECVQDMDHENMFWYRQDPGLGLRLIYFSYDVKMKEKGDIPEGYSVSREKKERFSLILESASTNQTSMYLCASSLREGLSPLHFGNGTRLTVT.